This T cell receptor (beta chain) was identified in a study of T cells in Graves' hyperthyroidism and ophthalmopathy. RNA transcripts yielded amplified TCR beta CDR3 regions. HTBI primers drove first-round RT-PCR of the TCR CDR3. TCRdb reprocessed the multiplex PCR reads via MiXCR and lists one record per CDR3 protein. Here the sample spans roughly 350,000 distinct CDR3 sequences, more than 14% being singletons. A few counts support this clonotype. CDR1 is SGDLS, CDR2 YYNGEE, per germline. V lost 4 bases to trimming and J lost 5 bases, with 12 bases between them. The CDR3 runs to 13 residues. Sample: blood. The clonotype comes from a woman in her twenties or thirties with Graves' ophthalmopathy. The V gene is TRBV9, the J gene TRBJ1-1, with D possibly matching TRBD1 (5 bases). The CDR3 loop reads CASSRDAVTEAFF. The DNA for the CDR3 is TGTGCCAGCAGCCGGGACGCCGTGACTGAAGCTTTCTTT.